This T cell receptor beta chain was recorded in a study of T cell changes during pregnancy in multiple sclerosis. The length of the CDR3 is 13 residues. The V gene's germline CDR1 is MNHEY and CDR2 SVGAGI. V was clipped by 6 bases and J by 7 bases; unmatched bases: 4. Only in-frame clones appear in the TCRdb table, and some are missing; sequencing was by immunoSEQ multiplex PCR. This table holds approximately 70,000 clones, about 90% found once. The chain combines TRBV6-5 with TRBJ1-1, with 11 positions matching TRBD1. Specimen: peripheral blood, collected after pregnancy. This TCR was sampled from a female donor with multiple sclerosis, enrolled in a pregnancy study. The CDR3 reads CASSFGTGGEAFF. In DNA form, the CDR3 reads TGTGCCAGCAGCTTTGGGACAGGGGGTGAAGCTTTCTTT.